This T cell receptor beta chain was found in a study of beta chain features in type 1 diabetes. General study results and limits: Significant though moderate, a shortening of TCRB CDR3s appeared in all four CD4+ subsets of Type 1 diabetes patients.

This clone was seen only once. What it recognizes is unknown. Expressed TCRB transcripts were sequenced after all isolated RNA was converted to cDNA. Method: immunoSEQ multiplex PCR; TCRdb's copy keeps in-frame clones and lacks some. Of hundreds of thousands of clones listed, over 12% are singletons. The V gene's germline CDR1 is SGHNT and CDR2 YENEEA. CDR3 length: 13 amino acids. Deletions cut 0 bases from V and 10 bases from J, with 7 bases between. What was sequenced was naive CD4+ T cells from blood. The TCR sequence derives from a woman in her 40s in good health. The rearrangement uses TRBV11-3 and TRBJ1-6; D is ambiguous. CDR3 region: CASSLEAGSPLHF. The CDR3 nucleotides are TGTGCCAGCAGCTTAGAAGCGGGATCACCCCTCCACTTT.